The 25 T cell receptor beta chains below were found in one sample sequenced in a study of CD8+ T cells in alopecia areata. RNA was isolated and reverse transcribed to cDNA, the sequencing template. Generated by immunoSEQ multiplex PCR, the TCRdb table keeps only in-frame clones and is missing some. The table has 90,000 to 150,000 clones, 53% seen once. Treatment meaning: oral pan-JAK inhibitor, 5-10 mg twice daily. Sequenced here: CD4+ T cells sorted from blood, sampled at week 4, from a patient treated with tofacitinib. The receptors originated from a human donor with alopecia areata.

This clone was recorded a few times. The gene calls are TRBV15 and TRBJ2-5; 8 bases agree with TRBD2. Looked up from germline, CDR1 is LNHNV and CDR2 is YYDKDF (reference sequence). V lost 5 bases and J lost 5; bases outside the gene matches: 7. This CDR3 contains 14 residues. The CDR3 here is CATSSGGRSETQYF. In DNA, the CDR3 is TGTGCCACCAGCTCCGGCGGGAGGTCGGAGACCCAGTACTTC.

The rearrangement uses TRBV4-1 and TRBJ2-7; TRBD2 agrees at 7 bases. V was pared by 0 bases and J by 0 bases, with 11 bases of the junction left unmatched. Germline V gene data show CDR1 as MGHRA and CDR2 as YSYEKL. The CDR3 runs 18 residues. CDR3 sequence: CASSQDPTDGRSSYEQYF. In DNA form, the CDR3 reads TGCGCCAGCAGCCAAGATCCCACGGACGGGAGGAGCTCCTACGAGCAGTACTTC.

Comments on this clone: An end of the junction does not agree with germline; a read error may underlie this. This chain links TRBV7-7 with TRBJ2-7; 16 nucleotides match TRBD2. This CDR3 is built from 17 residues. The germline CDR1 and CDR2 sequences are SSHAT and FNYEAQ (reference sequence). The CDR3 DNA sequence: TGTGCTAGCAGCCAGGGACTAGCGGGAGGGCCATTGAACGAGCAGTACTTC. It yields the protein CASSQGLAGGPLNEQYF.

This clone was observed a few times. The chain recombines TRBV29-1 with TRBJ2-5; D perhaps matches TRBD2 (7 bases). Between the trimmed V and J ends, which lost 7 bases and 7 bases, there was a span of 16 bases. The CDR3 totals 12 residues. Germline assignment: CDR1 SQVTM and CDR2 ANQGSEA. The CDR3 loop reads CSGLTGGATQYF. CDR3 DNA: TGCAGCGGCCTGACTGGGGGGGCGACCCAGTACTTC.

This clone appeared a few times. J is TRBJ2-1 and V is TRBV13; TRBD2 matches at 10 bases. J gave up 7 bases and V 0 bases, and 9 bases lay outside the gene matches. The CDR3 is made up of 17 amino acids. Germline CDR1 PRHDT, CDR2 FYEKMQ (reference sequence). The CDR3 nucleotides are TGTGCCAGCAGCTTAGGCAGGACTAGCGGAGGTGGAAATGAGCAGTTCTTC. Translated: CASSLGRTSGGGNEQFF. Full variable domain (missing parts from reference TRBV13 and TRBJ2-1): AAGVIQSPRHLIKEKRETATLKCYPIPRHDTVYWYQQGPGQDPQFLISFYEKMQSDKGSIPDRFSAQQFSDYHSELNMSSLELGDSALYFCASSLGRTSGGGNEQFFGPGTRLTVL.

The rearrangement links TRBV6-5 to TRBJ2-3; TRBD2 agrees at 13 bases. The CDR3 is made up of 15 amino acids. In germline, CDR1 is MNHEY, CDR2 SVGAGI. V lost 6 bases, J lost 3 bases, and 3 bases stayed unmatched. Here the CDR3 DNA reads TGTGCCAGCAGCCGACTAGCGGGGGGAACAGATACGCAGTATTTT. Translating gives CASSRLAGGTDTQYF.

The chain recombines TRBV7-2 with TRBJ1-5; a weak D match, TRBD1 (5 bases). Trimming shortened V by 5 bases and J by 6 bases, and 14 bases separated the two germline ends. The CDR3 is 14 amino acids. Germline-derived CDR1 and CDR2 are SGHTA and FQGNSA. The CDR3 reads CASSEWGGSQPQHF. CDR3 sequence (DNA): TGTGCCAGCAGCGAGTGGGGGGGGAGTCAGCCCCAGCATTTT.

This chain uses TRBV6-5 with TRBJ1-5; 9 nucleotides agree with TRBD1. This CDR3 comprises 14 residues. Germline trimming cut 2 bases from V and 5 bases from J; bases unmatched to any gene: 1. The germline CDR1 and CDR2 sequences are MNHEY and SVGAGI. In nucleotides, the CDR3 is TGTGCCAGCAGTTACAGGGACAGGGATCAGCCCCAGCATTTT. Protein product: CASSYRDRDQPQHF.

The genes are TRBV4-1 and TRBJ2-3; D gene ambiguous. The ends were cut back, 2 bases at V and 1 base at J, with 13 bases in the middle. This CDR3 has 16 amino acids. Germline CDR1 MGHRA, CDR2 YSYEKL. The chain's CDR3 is CASSQPVGKRTDTQYF. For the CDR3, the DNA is TGCGCCAGCAGCCAACCGGTGGGGAAACGCACAGATACGCAGTATTTT.

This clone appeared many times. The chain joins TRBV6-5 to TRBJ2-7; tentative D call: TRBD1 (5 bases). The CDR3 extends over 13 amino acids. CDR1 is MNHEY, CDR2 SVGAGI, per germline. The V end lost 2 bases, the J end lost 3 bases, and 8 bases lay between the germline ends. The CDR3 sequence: CASSYDSDYEQYF. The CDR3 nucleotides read TGTGCCAGCAGTTACGACAGCGACTACGAGCAGTACTTC.

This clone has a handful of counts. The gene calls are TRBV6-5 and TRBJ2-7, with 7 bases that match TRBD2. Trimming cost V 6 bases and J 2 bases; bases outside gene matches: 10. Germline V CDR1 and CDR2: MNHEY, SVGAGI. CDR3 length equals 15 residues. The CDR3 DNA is TGTGCCAGCAGGACTCTAGCGGTGTCCCCCTACGAGCAGTACTTC. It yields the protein CASRTLAVSPYEQYF.

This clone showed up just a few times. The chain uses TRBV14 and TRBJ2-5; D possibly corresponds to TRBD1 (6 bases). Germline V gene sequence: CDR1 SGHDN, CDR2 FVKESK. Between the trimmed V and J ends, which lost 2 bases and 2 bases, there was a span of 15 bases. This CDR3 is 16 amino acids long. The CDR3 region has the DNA TGTGCCAGCAGCCAAACGGACAGTCGGTCTCAAGAGACCCAGTACTTC. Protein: CASSQTDSRSQETQYF.

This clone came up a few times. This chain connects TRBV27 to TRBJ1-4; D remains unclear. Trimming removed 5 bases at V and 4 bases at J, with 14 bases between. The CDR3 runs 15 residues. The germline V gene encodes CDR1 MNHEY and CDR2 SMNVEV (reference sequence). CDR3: CASSDRRSLNEKLFF. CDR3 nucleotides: TGTGCCAGCAGTGACCGCCGATCTCTTAATGAAAAACTGTTTTTT.

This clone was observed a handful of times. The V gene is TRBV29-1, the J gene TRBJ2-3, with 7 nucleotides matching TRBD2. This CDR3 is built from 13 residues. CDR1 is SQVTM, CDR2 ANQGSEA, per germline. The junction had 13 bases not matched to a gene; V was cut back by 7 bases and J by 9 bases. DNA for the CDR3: TGCAGCGCGAGCGGGGACTCCACAGGAACGCAGTATTTT. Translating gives CSASGDSTGTQYF.

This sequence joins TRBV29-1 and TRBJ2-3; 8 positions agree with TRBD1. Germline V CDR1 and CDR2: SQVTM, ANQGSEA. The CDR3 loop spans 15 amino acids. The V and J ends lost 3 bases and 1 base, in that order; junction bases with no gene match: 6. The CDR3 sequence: CSVDRTGRRTDTQYF. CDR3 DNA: TGCAGCGTTGATCGGACAGGGCGTCGCACAGATACGCAGTATTTT.

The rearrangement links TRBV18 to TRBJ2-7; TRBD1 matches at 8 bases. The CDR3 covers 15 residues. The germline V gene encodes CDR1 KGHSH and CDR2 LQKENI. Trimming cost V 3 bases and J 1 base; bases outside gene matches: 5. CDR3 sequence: CASSPTGARSYEQYF. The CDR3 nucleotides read TGTGCCAGCTCACCGACAGGGGCTAGGTCCTACGAGCAGTACTTC.

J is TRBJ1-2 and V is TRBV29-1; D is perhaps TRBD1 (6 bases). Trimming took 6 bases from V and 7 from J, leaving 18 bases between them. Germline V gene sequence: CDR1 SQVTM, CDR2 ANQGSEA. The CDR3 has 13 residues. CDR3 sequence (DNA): TGCAGCGTCAAGTTAAACAGGGAGGCTGGCTACACCTTC. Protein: CSVKLNREAGYTF.

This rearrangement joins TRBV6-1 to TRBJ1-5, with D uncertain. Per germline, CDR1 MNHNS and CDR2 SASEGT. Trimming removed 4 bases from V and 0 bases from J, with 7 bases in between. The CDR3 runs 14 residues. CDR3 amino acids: CASSAWYSNQPQHF. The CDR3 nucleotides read TGTGCCAGCAGTGCTTGGTATAGCAATCAGCCCCAGCATTTT.

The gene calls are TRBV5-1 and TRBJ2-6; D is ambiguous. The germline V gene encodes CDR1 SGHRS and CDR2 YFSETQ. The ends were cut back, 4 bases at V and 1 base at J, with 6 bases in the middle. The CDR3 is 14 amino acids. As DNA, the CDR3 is TGCGCCAGCAGCGGCGATTCTGGGGCCAACGTCCTGACTTTC. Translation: CASSGDSGANVLTF.

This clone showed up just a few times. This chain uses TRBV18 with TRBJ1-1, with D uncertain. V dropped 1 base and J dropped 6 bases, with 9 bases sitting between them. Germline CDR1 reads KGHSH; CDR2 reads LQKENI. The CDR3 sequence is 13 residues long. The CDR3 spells CASSPRVEAEAFF. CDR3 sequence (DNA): TGTGCCAGCTCACCACGGGTTGAGGCTGAAGCTTTCTTT.

CDR3 region: CAWSVPSRVPIFDYTF. In DNA, the CDR3 is TGTGCCTGGAGTGTCCCCTCCAGGGTACCAATCTTTGACTACACCTTC. The chain links TRBV30 to TRBJ1-2, with a weak D call TRBD1 (5 bases). The germline V and J ends were trimmed by 0 bases and 10 bases, with 24 bases remaining between them. CDR3 length: 16 amino acids. Germline lookup yields CDR1 GTSNPN and CDR2 SVGIG (reference sequence).

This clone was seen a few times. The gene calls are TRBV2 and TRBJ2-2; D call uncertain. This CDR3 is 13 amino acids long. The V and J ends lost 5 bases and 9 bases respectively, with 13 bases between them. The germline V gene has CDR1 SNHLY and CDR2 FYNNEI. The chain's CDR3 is CASSTSGWRELFF. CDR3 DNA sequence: TGTGCCAGCAGTACGTCAGGATGGCGGGAGCTGTTTTTT. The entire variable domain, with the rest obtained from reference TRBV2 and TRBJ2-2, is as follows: EPEVTQTPSHQVTQMGQEVILRCVPISNHLYFYWYRQILGQKVEFLVSFYNNEISEKSEIFDDQFSVERPDGSNFTLKIRSTKLEDSAMYFCASSTSGWRELFFGEGSRLTVL.

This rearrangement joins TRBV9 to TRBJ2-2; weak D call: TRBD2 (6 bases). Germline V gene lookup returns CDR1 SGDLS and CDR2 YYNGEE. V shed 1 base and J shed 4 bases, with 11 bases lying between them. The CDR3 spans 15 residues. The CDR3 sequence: CASSVLAQITGELFF. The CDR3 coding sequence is TGTGCCAGCAGCGTACTAGCGCAAATCACCGGGGAGCTGTTTTTT.

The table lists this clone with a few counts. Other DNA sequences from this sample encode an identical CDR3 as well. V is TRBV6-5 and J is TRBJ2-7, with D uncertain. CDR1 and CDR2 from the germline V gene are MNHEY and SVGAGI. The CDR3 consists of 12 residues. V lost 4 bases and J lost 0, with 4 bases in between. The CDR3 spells CASSSVSYEQYF. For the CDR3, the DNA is TGTGCCAGCAGTTCAGTCTCCTACGAGCAGTACTTC.

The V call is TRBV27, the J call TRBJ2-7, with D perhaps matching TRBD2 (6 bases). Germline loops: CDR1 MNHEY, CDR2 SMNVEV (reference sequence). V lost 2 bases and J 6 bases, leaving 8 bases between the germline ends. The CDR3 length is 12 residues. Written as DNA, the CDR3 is TGTGCCAGCAGTTTAGGGGGAGGCGAGCAGTACTTC. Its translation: CASSLGGGEQYF.